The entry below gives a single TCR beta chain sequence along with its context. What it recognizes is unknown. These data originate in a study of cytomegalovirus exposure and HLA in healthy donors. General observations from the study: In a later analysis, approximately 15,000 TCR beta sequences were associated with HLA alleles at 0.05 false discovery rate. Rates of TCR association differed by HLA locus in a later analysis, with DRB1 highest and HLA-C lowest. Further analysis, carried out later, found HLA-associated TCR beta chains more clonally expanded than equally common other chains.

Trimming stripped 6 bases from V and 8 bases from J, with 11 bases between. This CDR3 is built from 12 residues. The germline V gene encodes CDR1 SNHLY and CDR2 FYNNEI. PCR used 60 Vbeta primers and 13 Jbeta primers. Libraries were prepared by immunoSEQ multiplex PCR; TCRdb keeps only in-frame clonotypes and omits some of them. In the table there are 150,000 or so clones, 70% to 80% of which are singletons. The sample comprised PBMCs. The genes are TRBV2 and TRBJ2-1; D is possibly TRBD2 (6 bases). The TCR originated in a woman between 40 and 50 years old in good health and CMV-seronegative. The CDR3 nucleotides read TGTGCCAGCAGGTACTGGGGGGATGAGCAGTTCTTC. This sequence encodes CASRYWGDEQFF.